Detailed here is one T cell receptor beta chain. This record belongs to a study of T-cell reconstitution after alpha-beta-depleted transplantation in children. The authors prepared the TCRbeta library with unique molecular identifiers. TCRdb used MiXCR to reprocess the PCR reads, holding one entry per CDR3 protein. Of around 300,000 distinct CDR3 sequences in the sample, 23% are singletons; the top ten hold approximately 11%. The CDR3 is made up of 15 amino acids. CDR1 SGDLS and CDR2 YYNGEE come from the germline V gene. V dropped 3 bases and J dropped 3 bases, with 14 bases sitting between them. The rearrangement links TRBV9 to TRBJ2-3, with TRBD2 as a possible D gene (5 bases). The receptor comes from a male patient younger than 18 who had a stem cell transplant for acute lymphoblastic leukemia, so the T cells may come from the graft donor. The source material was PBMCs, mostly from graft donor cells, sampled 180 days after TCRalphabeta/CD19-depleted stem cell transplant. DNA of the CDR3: TGTGCCAGCAGCGGTCCAGGACGGGGTACAGATACGCAGTATTTT. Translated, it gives CASSGPGRGTDTQYF. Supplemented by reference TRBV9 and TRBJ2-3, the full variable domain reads DSGVTQTPKHLITATGQRVTLRCSPRSGDLSVYWYQQSLDQGLQFLIQYYNGEERAKGNILERFSAQQFPDLHSELNLSSLELGDSALYFCASSGPGRGTDTQYFGPGTRLTVL.